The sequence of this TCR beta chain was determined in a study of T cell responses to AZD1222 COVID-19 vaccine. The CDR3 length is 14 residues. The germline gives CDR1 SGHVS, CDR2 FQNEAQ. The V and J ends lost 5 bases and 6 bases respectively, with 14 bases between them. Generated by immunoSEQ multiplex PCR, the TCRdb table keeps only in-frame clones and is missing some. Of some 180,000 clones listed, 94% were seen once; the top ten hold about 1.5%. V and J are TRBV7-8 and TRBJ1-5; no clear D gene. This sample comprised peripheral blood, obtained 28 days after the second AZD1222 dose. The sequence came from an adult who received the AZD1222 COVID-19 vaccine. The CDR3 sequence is CASSLKREIQPQHF. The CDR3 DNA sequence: TGTGCCAGCAGCCTAAAGAGGGAGATTCAGCCCCAGCATTTT.